Listed here are 18 T cell receptor beta chains from one sample, sequenced in a study of graft-versus-host responses after intestinal transplantation. Only in-frame clones appear in the TCRdb table, and some are missing; sequencing was by immunoSEQ multiplex PCR. The sample consists of approximately 74,000 clones, approximately 92% of them appearing once. The specimen was PBMCs, collected 98 days after intestinal transplantation. Receptor source: a human patient who received an intestinal transplant, so some T cells may come from the graft donor.

V and J are TRBV6-1 and TRBJ2-7; 7 bases fit TRBD1. The CDR3 sequence is 14 residues long. V lost 5 bases to trimming and J lost 3 bases; unmatched junction nucleotides: 7. The germline gives CDR1 MNHNS, CDR2 SASEGT. The CDR3 loop is CASSIDRAGYEQYF. In DNA form, the CDR3 reads TGTGCCAGCAGTATAGACAGGGCGGGCTACGAGCAGTACTTC.

This clone was seen only a few times. The CDR3 loop reads CASSLGQSYEQYF. DNA of the CDR3: TGCGCCAGCAGCTTGGGACAGAGCTACGAGCAGTACTTC. The rearrangement joins TRBV5-1 to TRBJ2-7; tentatively, D is TRBD1 (5 bases). Germline lookup yields CDR1 SGHRS and CDR2 YFSETQ. The V end lost 0 bases, the J end lost 3 bases, and 7 bases lay between the germline ends. This CDR3 is 13 amino acids long.

The genes are TRBV7-3 and TRBJ2-3, with 9 bases that match TRBD2. Germline V gives CDR1 SGHTA, CDR2 FQGTGA. The CDR3 is 21 residues long. V gave up 1 base and J gave up 0 bases; unmatched junction bases: 17. CDR3 residues: CASSLKDWGAASGNSTDTQYF. The CDR3, as DNA: TGTGCCAGCAGCTTAAAGGATTGGGGGGCGGCTAGCGGGAATAGCACAGATACGCAGTATTTT.

The chain uses TRBV30 and TRBJ2-7; the D gene is possibly TRBD2 (6 bases). This CDR3 comprises 12 residues. Germline V lookup: CDR1 GTSNPN, CDR2 SVGIG (reference sequence). Trimming shortened V by 2 bases and J by 7 bases, and 12 bases separated the two germline ends. CDR3 loop: CAWSLTGEEQYF. CDR3 nucleotide sequence: TGTGCCTGGAGTCTCACGGGGGAAGAGCAGTACTTC.

The V call is TRBV11-2, the J call TRBJ2-1; 7 bases are shared with TRBD2. The CDR3 length is 16 residues. Per the germline V gene, CDR1 is SGHAT and CDR2 is FQNNGV. Trimming at V came to 4 bases and at J to 3 bases, leaving 9 bases not matched to a gene. CDR3 DNA sequence: TGTGCCAGCAGCTCCCCCCCGACTAGCCTCTACAATGAGCAGTTCTTC. Translation gives CASSSPPTSLYNEQFF.

J is TRBJ2-1 and V is TRBV15; 7 nucleotides agree with TRBD2. The V gene end was trimmed by 0 bases and the J gene end by 9 bases; junction bases not matched to a gene: 8. The CDR3 sequence is 15 residues long. Looked up from germline, CDR1 is LNHNV and CDR2 is YYDKDF (reference sequence). The CDR3 loop reads CATSRDPRGGSEQFF. In nucleotides, the CDR3 is TGTGCCACCAGCAGAGATCCCCGGGGAGGGAGTGAGCAGTTCTTC.

This rearrangement joins TRBV7-9 to TRBJ1-4; D gene uncertain. V shed 4 bases and J shed 0 bases, with 12 bases lying between them. The CDR3 spans 16 residues. The V gene's germline CDR1 is SEHNR and CDR2 FQNEAQ (reference sequence). The CDR3 nucleotides are TGTGCCAGCAGCTCATCTCTCATTGCAACTAATGAAAAACTGTTTTTT. Translated, it gives CASSSSLIATNEKLFF.

The V and J genes are TRBV6-1 and TRBJ2-7; D remains unclear. This CDR3 contains 14 residues. Germline V gives CDR1 MNHNS, CDR2 SASEGT. V was cut by 7 bases and J by 0 bases, with 13 bases left in between. In DNA form, the CDR3 reads TGTGCCAGCATCCGCCAGGCAGACTCCTACGAGCAGTACTTC. It codes for CASIRQADSYEQYF.

The rearrangement joins TRBV30 to TRBJ2-5; 10 nucleotides match TRBD2. This CDR3 is built from 16 residues. Losses at the gene ends were 3 bases for V and 5 bases for J; bases not matched to a gene: 12. Germline CDR1 reads GTSNPN; CDR2 reads SVGIG (reference sequence). The CDR3 loop is CAWSVATSGPAETQYF. The CDR3 nucleotides read TGTGCCTGGAGCGTCGCGACTAGCGGGCCTGCGGAGACCCAGTACTTC. Looking up the rest from reference TRBV30 and TRBJ2-5 gives the full variable domain: SQTIHQWPATLVQPVGSPLSLECTVEGTSNPNLYWYRQAAGRGLQLLFYSVGIGQISSEVPQNLSASRPQDRQFILSSKKLLLSDSGFYLCAWSVATSGPAETQYFGPGTRLLVL.

The CDR3 protein is CASSLGLETPEQYF. The CDR3, as DNA: TGCGCCAGCAGCTTGGGACTAGAGACCCCCGAGCAGTACTTC. The V and J genes are TRBV5-1 and TRBJ2-7, with D possibly matching TRBD2 (6 bases). Trimming removed 0 bases at V and 6 bases at J, with 13 bases between. CDR3 length: 14 residues. The germline V gene encodes CDR1 SGHRS and CDR2 YFSETQ.

In DNA, the CDR3 is TGTGCCAGTAGAGGGGGGCGGTTGGATGAAGCTTTCTTT. Translation gives CASRGGRLDEAFF. The chain is built from TRBV19 and TRBJ1-1; D perhaps matches TRBD1 (6 bases). The V gene's germline CDR1 is LNHDA and CDR2 SQIVND (reference sequence). The CDR3 is 13 residues long. V lost 6 bases to trimming and J lost 7 bases, with 15 bases between them. The variable domain in full, with the rest retrieved from reference TRBV19 and TRBJ1-1, is DGGITQSPKYLFRKEGQNVTLSCEQNLNHDAMYWYRQDPGQGLRLIYYSQIVNDFQKGDIAEGYSVSREKKESFPLTVTSAQKNPTAFYLCASRGGRLDEAFFGQGTRLTVV.

V is TRBV28 and J is TRBJ1-1; 7 bases fit TRBD1. The CDR3 covers 17 residues. The junction had 15 bases not matched to a gene; V was cut back by 4 bases and J by 4 bases. Germline V gene lookup returns CDR1 MDHEN and CDR2 SYDVKM. For the CDR3, the DNA is TGTGCCAGCAGTTCCTCAAGACCAGGACAGGTAGGCACTGAAGCTTTCTTT. It translates to CASSSSRPGQVGTEAFF.

This chain uses TRBV5-4 with TRBJ1-1; TRBD1 agrees at 11 bases. Germline loops: CDR1 SGHNT, CDR2 YYREEE (reference sequence). After removal of 0 bases from V and 7 bases from J, the junction contained 2 bases not matched to a gene. This CDR3 is built from 14 residues. CDR3 nucleotide sequence: TGTGCCAGCAGCTTGGCGGGACAGGGGGTTGAAGCTTTCTTT. The encoded protein is CASSLAGQGVEAFF.

V gene TRBV14 combines with J gene TRBJ2-1; 7 nucleotides agree with TRBD2. The V segment lost 6 bases and the J segment 0 bases; nucleotides outside the gene matches: 5. This CDR3 comprises 15 residues. CDR1 and CDR2 from the germline V gene are SGHDN and FVKESK. The CDR3 loop reads CASSRGRASYNEQFF. CDR3 nucleotides: TGTGCCAGCAGTCGGGGGAGGGCCTCCTACAATGAGCAGTTCTTC.

J is TRBJ2-1 and V is TRBV7-6; 15 nucleotides align to TRBD2. The CDR3 has 18 amino acids. Germline V gene sequence: CDR1 SGHVS, CDR2 FNYEAQ. Trimming took 5 bases from V and 9 from J; bases not matched to a gene: 14. This chain's CDR3 is CASSPGLAGGRFTGEQFF. CDR3 in DNA: TGTGCCAGCAGCCCGGGACTAGCGGGAGGAAGGTTTACCGGTGAGCAGTTCTTC.

V usage is TRBV29-1 and J usage is TRBJ2-5; 10 bases map to TRBD2. The CDR3 contains 16 residues. Trimming cost V 3 bases and J 4 bases; bases outside gene matches: 11. Germline lookup yields CDR1 SQVTM and CDR2 ANQGSEA. The CDR3 bases are TGCAGCGTTGATGGTGGCCTAGCGGGAGTATCAGAGACCCAGTACTTC. Protein: CSVDGGLAGVSETQYF.

The V call is TRBV7-8, the J call TRBJ2-7, with 13 bases lining up with TRBD2. V dropped 6 bases and J dropped 5; count of bases not matched to a gene: 4. Germline V gives CDR1 SGHVS, CDR2 FQNEAQ. The CDR3 covers 14 residues. Here the CDR3 reads CASRAGTSGNEQYF. In nucleotides, the CDR3 is TGTGCCAGCAGAGCCGGGACTAGCGGGAACGAGCAGTACTTC. Full variable domain (remainder filled in from reference TRBV7-8 and TRBJ2-7): GAGVSQSPRYKVAKRGQDVALRCDPISGHVSLFWYQQALGQGPEFLTYFQNEAQLDKSGLPSDRFFAERPEGSVSTLKIQRTQQEDSAVYLCASRAGTSGNEQYFGPGTRLTVT.

This clone was found once. V gene TRBV5-8 combines with J gene TRBJ1-2; D possibly corresponds to TRBD1 (5 bases). Trimming left V 2 bases short and J 3 bases short, with 8 bases between. This CDR3 is 13 amino acids long. Germline CDR1 is SGHTS and CDR2 is YDEGEE. In DNA, the CDR3 is TGTGCCAGCAGCTTTCGGGGCTACTATGGCTACACCTTC. The encoded protein is CASSFRGYYGYTF.